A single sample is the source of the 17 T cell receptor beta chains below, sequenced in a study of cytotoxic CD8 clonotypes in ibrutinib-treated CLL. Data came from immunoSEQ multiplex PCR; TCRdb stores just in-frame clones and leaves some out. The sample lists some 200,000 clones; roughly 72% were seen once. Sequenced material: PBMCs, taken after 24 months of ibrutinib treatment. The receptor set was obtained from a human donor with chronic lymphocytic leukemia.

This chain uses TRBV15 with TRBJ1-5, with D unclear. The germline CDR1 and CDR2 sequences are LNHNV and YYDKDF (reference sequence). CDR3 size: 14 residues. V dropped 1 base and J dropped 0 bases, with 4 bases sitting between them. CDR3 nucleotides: TGTGCCACCAGCAGAGCTTATAGCAATCAGCCCCAGCATTTT. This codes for CATSRAYSNQPQHF.

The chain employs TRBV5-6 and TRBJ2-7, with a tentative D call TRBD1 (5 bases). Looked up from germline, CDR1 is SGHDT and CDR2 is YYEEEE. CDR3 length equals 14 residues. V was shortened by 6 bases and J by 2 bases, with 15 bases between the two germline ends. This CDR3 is CASIDLRTPYEQYF. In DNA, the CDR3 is TGTGCCAGCATCGACCTGAGGACACCCTACGAGCAGTACTTC.

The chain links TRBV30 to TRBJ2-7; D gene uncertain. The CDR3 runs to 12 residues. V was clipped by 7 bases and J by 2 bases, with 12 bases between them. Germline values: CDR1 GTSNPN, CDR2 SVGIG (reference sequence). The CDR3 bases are TGTGCCTATTCGCCCAACCCCTACGAGCAGTACTTC. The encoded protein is CAYSPNPYEQYF.

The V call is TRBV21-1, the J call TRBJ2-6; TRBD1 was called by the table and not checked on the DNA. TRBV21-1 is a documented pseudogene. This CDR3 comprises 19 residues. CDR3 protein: CASTKKGPGQDAGANVLTF. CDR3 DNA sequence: TGTGCCAGCACCAAAAAGGGACCGGGACAGGACGCTGGGGCCAACGTCCTGACTTTC.

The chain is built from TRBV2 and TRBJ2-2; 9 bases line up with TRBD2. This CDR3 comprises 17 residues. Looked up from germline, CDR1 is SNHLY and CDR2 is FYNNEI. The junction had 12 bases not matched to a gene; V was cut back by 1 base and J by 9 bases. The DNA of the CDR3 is TGTGCCAGCAGTGAAGTGGGGACTAGCTTAGGTTCCCGGGAGCTGTTTTTT. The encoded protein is CASSEVGTSLGSRELFF.

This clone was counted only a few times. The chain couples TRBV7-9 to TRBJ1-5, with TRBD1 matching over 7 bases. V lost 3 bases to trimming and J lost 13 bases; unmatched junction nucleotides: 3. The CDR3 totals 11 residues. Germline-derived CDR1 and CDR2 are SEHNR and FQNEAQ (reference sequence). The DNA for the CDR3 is TGTGCCAGCAGCTTGGGACAGAAGCAGCATTTT. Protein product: CASSLGQKQHF.

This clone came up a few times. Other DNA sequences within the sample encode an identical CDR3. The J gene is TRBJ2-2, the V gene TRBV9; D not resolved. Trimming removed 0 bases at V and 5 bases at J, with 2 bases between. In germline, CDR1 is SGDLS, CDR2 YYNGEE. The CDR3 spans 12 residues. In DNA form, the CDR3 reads TGTGCCAGCAGCGTAGGTACCGGGGAGCTGTTTTTT. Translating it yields CASSVGTGELFF. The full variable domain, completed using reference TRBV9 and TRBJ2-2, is DSGVTQTPKHLITATGQRVTLRCSPRSGDLSVYWYQQSLDQGLQFLIQYYNGEERAKGNILERFSAQQFPDLHSELNLSSLELGDSALYFCASSVGTGELFFGEGSRLTVL.

In nucleotides, the CDR3 is TGTGCCAGCAGCCAAGACTACAATGAGCAGTTCTTC. This translates into CASSQDYNEQFF. The chain combines TRBV4-2 with TRBJ2-1, with D unclear. Germline-derived CDR1 and CDR2 are LGHNA and YNFKEQ. The length of the CDR3 is 12 residues. V shed 0 bases and J shed 3 bases, with 0 bases lying between them.

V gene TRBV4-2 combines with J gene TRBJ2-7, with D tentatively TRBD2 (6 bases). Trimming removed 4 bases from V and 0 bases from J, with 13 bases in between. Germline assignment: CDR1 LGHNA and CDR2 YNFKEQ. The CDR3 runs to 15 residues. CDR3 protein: CASSRRGLISYEQYF. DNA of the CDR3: TGTGCCAGCAGCCGACGGGGACTTATCTCCTACGAGCAGTACTTC.

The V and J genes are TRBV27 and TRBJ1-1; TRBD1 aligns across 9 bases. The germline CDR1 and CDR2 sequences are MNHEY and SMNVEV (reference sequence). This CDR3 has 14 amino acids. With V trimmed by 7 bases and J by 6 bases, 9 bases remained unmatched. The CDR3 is CASKGTGSFAEAFF. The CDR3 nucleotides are TGTGCCAGCAAGGGGACAGGGTCATTCGCTGAAGCTTTCTTT.

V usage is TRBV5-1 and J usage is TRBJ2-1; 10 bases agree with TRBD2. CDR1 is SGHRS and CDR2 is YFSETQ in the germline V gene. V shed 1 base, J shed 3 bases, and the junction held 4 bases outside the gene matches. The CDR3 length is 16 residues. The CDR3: CASSLTGTSDYNEQFF. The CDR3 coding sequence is TGCGCCAGCAGCTTGACCGGGACTAGCGACTACAATGAGCAGTTCTTC.

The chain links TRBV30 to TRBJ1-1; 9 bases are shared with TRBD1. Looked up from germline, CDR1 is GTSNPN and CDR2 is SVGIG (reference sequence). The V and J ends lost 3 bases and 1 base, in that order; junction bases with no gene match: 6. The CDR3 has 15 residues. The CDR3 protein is CAWSPGQGTNTEAFF. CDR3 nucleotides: TGTGCCTGGAGCCCGGGACAGGGTACGAACACTGAAGCTTTCTTT.

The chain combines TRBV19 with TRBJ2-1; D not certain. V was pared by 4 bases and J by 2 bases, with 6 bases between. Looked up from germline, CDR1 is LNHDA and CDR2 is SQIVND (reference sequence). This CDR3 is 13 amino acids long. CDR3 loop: CASSTLTYNEQFF. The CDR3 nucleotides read TGTGCCAGTAGTACCCTAACCTACAATGAGCAGTTCTTC.

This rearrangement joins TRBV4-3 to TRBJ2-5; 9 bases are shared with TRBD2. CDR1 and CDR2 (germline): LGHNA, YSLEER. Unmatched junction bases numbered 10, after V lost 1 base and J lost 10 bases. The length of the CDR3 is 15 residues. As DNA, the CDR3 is TGCGCCAGCAGCCAAGGGCTAGCGGGAATGGGGGTCCAGTACTTC. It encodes CASSQGLAGMGVQYF.

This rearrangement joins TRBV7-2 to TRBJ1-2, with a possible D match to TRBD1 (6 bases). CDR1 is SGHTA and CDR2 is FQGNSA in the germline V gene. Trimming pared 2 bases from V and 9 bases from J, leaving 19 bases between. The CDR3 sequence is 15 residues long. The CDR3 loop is CASSLTGSPAMSYTF. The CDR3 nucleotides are TGTGCCAGCAGCTTAACAGGGTCTCCCGCTATGAGCTACACCTTC.

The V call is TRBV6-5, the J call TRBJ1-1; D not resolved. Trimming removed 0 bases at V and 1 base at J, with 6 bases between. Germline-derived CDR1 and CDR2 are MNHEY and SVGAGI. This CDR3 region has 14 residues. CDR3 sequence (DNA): TGTGCCAGCAGTTACTCGGAGGGGAACACTGAAGCTTTCTTT. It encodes CASSYSEGNTEAFF.

Here the CDR3 DNA reads TGTGCCAGCAGCCCCGGAACGTTAGCTGAAGCTTTCTTT. Protein product: CASSPGTLAEAFF. This chain uses TRBV6-5 with TRBJ1-1; D not certain. The CDR3 covers 13 residues. CDR1 and CDR2 from the germline V gene are MNHEY and SVGAGI. V lost 6 bases to trimming and J lost 6 bases, with 14 bases between them.